These 25 T cell receptor beta chains came from one sample sequenced in a study of T cells in Graves' hyperthyroidism and ophthalmopathy (dated by TCRdb to between 2018 and 2020). The library was obtained by multiplex PCR. TCRdb shows the sequencer as Illumina HiSeq 2000. Amplification of TCR beta CDR3 regions was carried out from RNA transcripts. A first-round RT-PCR of the TCR CDR3 used the HTBI primer set with the Qiagen OneStep RT-PCR kit. The public reads were reanalyzed by TCRdb: fastp trimming at Q25, MiXCR alignment, in-frame beta chains only. Every CDR3 protein is listed once, alongside the most common genes and DNA of its rows. The sample yields some 340,000 distinct CDR3 sequences; about an eighth were counted once. About a third of the sample comes from the top ten. Sequencing was done on a sample of blood. Receptors originate from a woman in her forties with Graves' ophthalmopathy.

This clonotype was counted at least ten times. This chain joins TRBV2 and TRBJ2-1; 10 bases line up with TRBD2. Trimming at V came to 6 bases and at J to 1 base, leaving 3 bases not matched to a gene. CDR1 and CDR2 (germline): SNHLY, FYNNEI. The CDR3 runs 15 residues. CDR3 loop: CASRVTSGSYNEQFF. CDR3 DNA sequence: TGTGCCAGCAGAGTGACTAGCGGGTCCTACAATGAGCAGTTCTTC.

The table lists this clonotype with a few counts. A clone one base away is much larger, so this may be a read error. The rearrangement uses TRBV11-2 and TRBJ1-3; D is unclear. Per germline, CDR1 SGHAT and CDR2 FQNNGV. The CDR3 is made up of 15 amino acids. The CDR3 loop reads CASSPSWLAGNAIYF. CDR3 sequence (DNA): TGTGCCAGCAGCCCGTCGTGGTTGGCAGGAAACGCCATATATTTT.

The sample holds a few counts of this clonotype. The chain recombines TRBV3-1 with TRBJ1-3, with TRBD1 as a possible D gene (5 bases). Between the trimmed V and J ends, which lost 4 bases and 1 base, there was a span of 14 bases. Germline CDR1 and CDR2: LGHDT and YNNKEL (reference sequence). CDR3 length: 16 residues. The CDR3, as DNA: TGTGCCAGCAGCCTGTTTCGCGCAGGGTCTGGAAACACCATATATTTT. Its protein is CASSLFRAGSGNTIYF.

This clonotype came up many times. This chain uses TRBV6-5 with TRBJ2-3; no firm D call. CDR1 is MNHEY and CDR2 is SVGAGI in the germline V gene. CDR3 size: 15 residues. Deletions cut 3 bases from V and 2 bases from J, with 12 bases between. The CDR3 here is CASSYESQNTDTQYF. The CDR3 region has the DNA TGTGCCAGCAGTTATGAGTCACAAAACACAGATACGCAGTATTTT.

The chain has TRBV5-1 and TRBJ2-7, with 8 bases fitting TRBD1. The germline gives CDR1 SGHRS, CDR2 YFSETQ. This CDR3 has 17 amino acids. With V trimmed by 4 bases and J by 4 bases, 16 bases remained unmatched. The CDR3 loop is CASSPLPPGQGGYEQYF. The CDR3 coding sequence is TGCGCCAGCAGCCCACTTCCACCCGGACAGGGAGGTTACGAGCAGTACTTC.

In this sample, this clonotype turned up many times. CDR3 sequence: CSARDRSRIQGAITEAFF. The DNA of the CDR3 is TGCAGTGCTAGAGACCGCTCCCGGATACAGGGCGCGATCACTGAAGCTTTCTTT. V gene TRBV20-1 combines with J gene TRBJ1-1, with D tentatively TRBD1 (6 bases). V was cut by 0 bases and J by 4 bases, with 24 bases left in between. The CDR3 spans 18 residues. Germline CDR1 DFQATT, CDR2 SNEGSKA (reference sequence).

This clonotype was seen repeatedly, ten times or more. This rearrangement joins TRBV2 to TRBJ2-5; 8 positions match TRBD2. The CDR3 is 17 amino acids. Germline CDR1 SNHLY, CDR2 FYNNEI. V was clipped by 7 bases and J by 1 base; unmatched bases: 14. Written as DNA, the CDR3 is TGTGCCAGCAATCCGAACCGGGGCGGGGGGACCCAAGAGACCCAGTACTTC. As protein: CASNPNRGGGTQETQYF.

This clonotype was seen at least ten times. CDR3 nucleotide sequence: TGTGCCAGCAGTTACTCGACGGACTCCTACGAGCAGTACTTC. Its protein product is CASSYSTDSYEQYF. The V and J genes are TRBV6-2 or TRBV6-3 and TRBJ2-7; D is unclear. V shed 0 bases and J shed 0 bases, with 6 bases lying between them. The CDR3 is made up of 14 amino acids. CDR1 and CDR2 (germline): MNHEY, SVGEGT.

This clonotype was seen a few times. The chain uses TRBV11-2 and TRBJ1-2, with D uncertain. The germline CDR1 and CDR2 sequences are SGHAT and FQNNGV. V was pared by 0 bases and J by 0 bases, with 8 bases between. This CDR3 contains 15 residues. The CDR3 region has the DNA TGTGCCAGCAGCTTAGAATCGGGTCCTAACTATGGCTACACCTTC. This encodes CASSLESGPNYGYTF.

The sample holds many counts of this clonotype. This chain uses TRBV28 with TRBJ1-6, with 7 bases matching TRBD1. The CDR3 loop spans 15 amino acids. The germline CDR1 and CDR2 sequences are MDHEN and SYDVKM. The J segment lost 6 bases and the V segment lost 5 bases, leaving 7 bases of the junction unmatched. Here the CDR3 reads CASSLTGSVNSPLHF. The CDR3 DNA reads as TGTGCCAGCAGTCTGACAGGGTCAGTTAATTCACCCCTCCACTTT.

In its sample, this clonotype was seen many times. The gene calls are TRBV5-4 and TRBJ2-3, with 9 bases fitting TRBD2. The trim removed 0 bases at V and 4 bases at J, leaving 3 bases unmatched. The CDR3 loop spans 15 amino acids. CDR1 SGHNT and CDR2 YYREEE come from the germline V gene (reference sequence). CDR3 loop: CASSLAGTSSDTQYF. The CDR3 DNA follows: TGTGCCAGCAGCTTGGCCGGGACTAGCTCAGATACGCAGTATTTT. Supplemented by reference TRBV5-4 and TRBJ2-3, the full variable domain reads ETGVTQSPTHLIKTRGQQVTLRCSSQSGHNTVSWYQQALGQGPQFIFQYYREEENGRGNFPPRFSGLQFPNYSSELNVNALELDDSALYLCASSLAGTSSDTQYFGPGTRLTVL.

This clonotype showed up many times. The gene calls are TRBV19 and TRBJ1-1; D might be TRBD1 (6 bases). Germline lookup yields CDR1 LNHDA and CDR2 SQIVND (reference sequence). The CDR3 totals 15 residues. The V and J ends lost 6 bases and 0 bases respectively, with 14 bases between them. The chain's CDR3 is CASRTQGLVNTEAFF. The CDR3 bases are TGTGCCAGTAGGACCCAGGGGCTGGTGAACACTGAAGCTTTCTTT. The full variable domain, in which reference TRBV19 and TRBJ1-1 provide the parts outside the CDR3, is DGGITQSPKYLFRKEGQNVTLSCEQNLNHDAMYWYRQDPGQGLRLIYYSQIVNDFQKGDIAEGYSVSREKKESFPLTVTSAQKNPTAFYLCASRTQGLVNTEAFFGQGTRLTVV.

The rearrangement uses TRBV13 and TRBJ1-6; no firm D call. Trimming shortened V by 1 base and J by 7 bases, and 8 bases separated the two germline ends. The V gene's germline CDR1 is PRHDT and CDR2 FYEKMQ (reference sequence). This CDR3 has 14 residues. The CDR3 loop is CASSLVGYNSPLHF. The CDR3 DNA is TGTGCCAGCAGCTTAGTGGGGTACAATTCACCCCTCCACTTT.

CDR3 region: CASSSMGTYSNQPQHF. CDR3 nucleotides: TGTGCCAGCAGCTCGATGGGTACATATAGCAATCAGCCCCAGCATTTT. The rearrangement joins TRBV7-2 to TRBJ1-5; D is uncertain. V was trimmed by 4 bases and J by 0 bases, leaving 13 bases between them. The CDR3 runs 16 residues. The germline gives CDR1 SGHTA, CDR2 FQGNSA.

This clonotype has more than one count but fewer than ten. This chain joins TRBV27 and TRBJ2-7; D gene unclear. The germline gives CDR1 MNHEY, CDR2 SMNVEV (reference sequence). V lost 5 bases to trimming and J lost 5 bases, with 16 bases between them. The CDR3 length is 14 residues. Here the CDR3 reads CASSTGPPPHEQYF. In DNA, the CDR3 is TGTGCCAGCAGTACCGGCCCTCCTCCTCACGAGCAGTACTTC.

This clonotype was counted many times. The gene calls are TRBV11-3 and TRBJ2-3; D uncertain. CDR3 size: 14 residues. Per germline, CDR1 SGHNT and CDR2 YENEEA. Trimming left V 5 bases short and J 1 base short, with 10 bases between. CDR3 nucleotide sequence: TGTGCCAGCAGCCAGTACCACCGCACAGATACGCAGTATTTT. Encoded protein: CASSQYHRTDTQYF.

This clonotype has a count of ten or more. The chain combines TRBV28 with TRBJ1-1; D possibly corresponds to TRBD1 (5 bases). The ends were cut back, 2 bases at V and 4 bases at J, with 11 bases in the middle. The CDR3 has 14 amino acids. From germline, CDR1 is MDHEN and CDR2 SYDVKM. The CDR3 loop is CASSLSGGGTEAFF. The CDR3, as DNA: TGTGCCAGCAGTTTAAGCGGGGGAGGCACTGAAGCTTTCTTT. The full variable domain, rest sourced from reference TRBV28 and TRBJ1-1, is DVKVTQSSRYLVKRTGEKVFLECVQDMDHENMFWYRQDPGLGLRLIYFSYDVKMKEKGDIPEGYSVSREKKERFSLILESASTNQTSMYLCASSLSGGGTEAFFGQGTRLTVV.

The sample holds many counts of this clonotype. The junction departs from the called germline gene at one end, perhaps through a read error. The rearrangement uses TRBV11-3 and TRBJ2-7, with D perhaps matching TRBD2 (5 bases). CDR1 is SGHNT and CDR2 is YENEEA in the germline V gene. The CDR3 is made up of 14 amino acids. For the CDR3, the DNA is TGTGCCAGCAGCATAGAGGGCTTCTCCTACGAGCAGTACTTC. It yields the protein CASSIEGFSYEQYF. Full variable domain (rest looked up from reference TRBV11-3 and TRBJ2-7): EAGVVQSPRYKIIEKKQPVAFWCNPISGHNTLYWYLQNLGQGPELLIRYENEEAVDDSQLPKDRFSAERLKGVDSTLKIQPAELGDSAVYLCASSIEGFSYEQYFGPGTRLTVT.

This clonotype was recorded a few times. This sequence joins TRBV9 and TRBJ2-1; D unclear. Germline assignment: CDR1 SGDLS and CDR2 YYNGEE. The V gene lost 0 bases and the J gene lost 7 bases, with 11 bases spanning the gap. This CDR3 has 14 residues. The CDR3 region has the DNA TGTGCCAGCAGCGTAGCTTCCCATCCTAATGAGCAGTTCTTC. This encodes CASSVASHPNEQFF. Full variable domain (rest looked up from reference TRBV9 and TRBJ2-1): DSGVTQTPKHLITATGQRVTLRCSPRSGDLSVYWYQQSLDQGLQFLIQYYNGEERAKGNILERFSAQQFPDLHSELNLSSLELGDSALYFCASSVASHPNEQFFGPGTRLTVL.

This clonotype showed up just a few times. The V and J genes are TRBV20-1 and TRBJ2-1; D ambiguous. Trimming cost V 3 bases and J 12 bases, with 21 bases left between them. The CDR3 covers 14 residues. Germline loops: CDR1 DFQATT, CDR2 SNEGSKA (reference sequence). This CDR3 is CSASFTQEKTGQFF. The CDR3 coding sequence is TGCAGTGCTAGTTTTACTCAGGAAAAGACTGGGCAGTTCTTC.

This clonotype was seen at least ten times. The chain has TRBV20-1 and TRBJ2-2; 7 nucleotides line up with TRBD1. With V trimmed by 3 bases and J by 4 bases, 5 bases remained unmatched. CDR3 size: 14 residues. The germline V gene has CDR1 DFQATT and CDR2 SNEGSKA (reference sequence). The CDR3 loop reads CSASPRTGTGELFF. The CDR3 DNA sequence: TGCAGTGCTAGTCCCCGGACAGGCACCGGGGAGCTGTTTTTT.

This clonotype was counted many times. The genes are TRBV30 and TRBJ1-4, with D perhaps TRBD1 (5 bases). CDR1 and CDR2 from the germline V gene are GTSNPN and SVGIG (reference sequence). V was pared by 3 bases and J by 4 bases, with 15 bases between. The CDR3 has 15 amino acids. CDR3 in amino acids: CAWRTGTPVNEKLFF. The DNA of the CDR3 is TGTGCCTGGAGAACCGGGACGCCCGTTAATGAAAAACTGTTTTTT.

The chain links TRBV5-4 to TRBJ2-5; TRBD2 matches 8 bases. The CDR3 length is 13 residues. Germline trimming cut 3 bases from V and 5 bases from J; bases unmatched to any gene: 3. Germline-derived CDR1 and CDR2 are SGHNT and YYREEE (reference sequence). The CDR3 protein is CASSWRGEETQYF. CDR3 in DNA: TGTGCCAGCAGCTGGCGGGGGGAGGAGACCCAGTACTTC.

In this sample, this clonotype turned up a few times. Here the CDR3 reads CAITGSWNTDTQYF. The DNA for the CDR3 is TGTGCCATCACCGGGAGCTGGAACACAGATACGCAGTATTTT. This chain joins TRBV10-3 and TRBJ2-3; tentative D call: TRBD2 (6 bases). The CDR3 is 14 residues long. CDR1 is ENHRY, CDR2 SYGVKD, per germline. V gave up 7 bases and J gave up 2 bases, with 13 bases separating them.

This chain uses TRBV6-1 with TRBJ2-3; D is ambiguous. With 7 bases removed from V and 0 bases from J, the gap between germline ends came to 5 bases. Looked up from germline, CDR1 is MNHNS and CDR2 is SASEGT. The CDR3 is made up of 12 amino acids. CDR3 sequence: CASTHSTDTQYF. As DNA, the CDR3 is TGTGCCAGCACCCATAGCACAGATACGCAGTATTTT.